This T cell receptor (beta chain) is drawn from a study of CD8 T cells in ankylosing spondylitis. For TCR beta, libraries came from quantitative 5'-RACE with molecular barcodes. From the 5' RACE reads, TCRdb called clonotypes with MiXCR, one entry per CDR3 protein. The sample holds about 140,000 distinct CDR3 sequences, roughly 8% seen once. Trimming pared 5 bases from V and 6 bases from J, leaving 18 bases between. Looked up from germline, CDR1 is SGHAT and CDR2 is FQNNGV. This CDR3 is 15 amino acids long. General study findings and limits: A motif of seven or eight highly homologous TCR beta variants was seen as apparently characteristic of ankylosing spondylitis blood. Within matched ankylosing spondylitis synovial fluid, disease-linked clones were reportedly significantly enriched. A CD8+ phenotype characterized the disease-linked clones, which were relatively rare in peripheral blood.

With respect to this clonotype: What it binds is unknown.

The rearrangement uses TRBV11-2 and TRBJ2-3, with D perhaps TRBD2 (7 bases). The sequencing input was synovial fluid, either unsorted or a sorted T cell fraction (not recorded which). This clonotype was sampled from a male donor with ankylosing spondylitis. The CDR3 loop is CASSRPGGGADTQYF. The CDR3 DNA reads TGTGCCAGCAGCCGCCCCGGTGGGGGGGCGGATACGCAGTATTTT.